This T cell receptor beta chain was profiled in a study of T cells in Graves' hyperthyroidism and ophthalmopathy. Looking at the study overall: Peripheral blood was drawn at first diagnosis, prior to all treatment. Findings of the study overall: Ophthalmopathy, which appeared later, was predicted by the model a median approximately 6 months before onset.

On this clonotype itself: What it recognizes is unknown. One end of the junction varies from germline; a read error may be responsible.

The germline CDR1 and CDR2 sequences are SGDLS and YYNGEE. The CDR3 loop spans 15 amino acids. The TCR beta CDR3 regions underwent amplification using RNA transcripts as the source. The HTBI set primed first-round TCR CDR3 RT-PCR. MiXCR, applied by TCRdb to the multiplex PCR reads, yields one record per CDR3 protein. The sample yields hundreds of thousands of distinct CDR3 sequences, roughly 14% seen once. For the diagnoses, clinical symptoms, serum thyroxine and TRAb, thyroid ultrasound and orbital computed tomography were used. The sequence came from a woman between 45 and 65 years old with Graves' ophthalmopathy. This chain uses TRBV9 with TRBJ2-7, with 11 bases lining up with TRBD2. Sequences were obtained from blood. CDR3 loop: CASSVAASGRYGQYF. In DNA form, the CDR3 reads TGTGCCAGCAGCGTGGCTGCTAGCGGGAGGTACGGGCAGTACTTC.